This TCR beta chain was recorded in a study of cytomegalovirus exposure and HLA in healthy donors. For the study at large: Findings of an earlier analysis included roughly 110 million unique TCR beta sequences from roughly 190 million T cells.

In nominal health when sampled, donors likely had unrecorded immune exposures nonetheless. Germline V gene data show CDR1 as SGHTA and CDR2 as FQGNSA. The CDR3 covers 14 residues. V was cut by 2 bases and J by 8 bases, with 13 bases left in between. Findings of the study overall: Cytomegalovirus status was reportedly diagnosed by the classifier with high sensitivity and specificity. Data from an earlier analysis indicated that most TCR beta V segments were productive either about 87% or about 30% of the time.

Concerning this clone itself: No antigen is known for it.

Researchers ran the PCR with 60 Vbeta and 13 Jbeta primers. This table comes from immunoSEQ multiplex PCR, and its TCRdb copy is limited to in-frame clones, with some not included. Here the sample spans fewer than 110,000 clones, about 75% being singletons. The TCR was taken from a man aged 45-65 years in good health and CMV-seronegative. Material for sequencing was PBMCs. The chain employs TRBV7-2 and TRBJ2-1; D possibly corresponds to TRBD2 (5 bases). DNA of the CDR3: TGTGCCAGCAGCTTAATGGTAGCGACCGATGAGCAGTTCTTC. Translated: CASSLMVATDEQFF.